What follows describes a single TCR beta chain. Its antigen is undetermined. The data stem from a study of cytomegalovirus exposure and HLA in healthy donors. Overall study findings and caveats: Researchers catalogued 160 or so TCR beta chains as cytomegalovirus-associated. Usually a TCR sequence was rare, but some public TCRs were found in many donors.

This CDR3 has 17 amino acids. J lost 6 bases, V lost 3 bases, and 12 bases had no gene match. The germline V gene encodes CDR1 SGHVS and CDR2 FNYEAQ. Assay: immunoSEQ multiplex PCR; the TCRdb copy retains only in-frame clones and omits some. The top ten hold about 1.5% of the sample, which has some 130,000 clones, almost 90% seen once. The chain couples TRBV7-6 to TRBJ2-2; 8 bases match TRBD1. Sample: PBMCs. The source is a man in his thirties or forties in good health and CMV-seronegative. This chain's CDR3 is CASSLIRGLAGSGELFF. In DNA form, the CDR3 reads TGTGCCAGCAGCTTGATCAGGGGGCTCGCTGGGTCCGGGGAGCTGTTTTTT.